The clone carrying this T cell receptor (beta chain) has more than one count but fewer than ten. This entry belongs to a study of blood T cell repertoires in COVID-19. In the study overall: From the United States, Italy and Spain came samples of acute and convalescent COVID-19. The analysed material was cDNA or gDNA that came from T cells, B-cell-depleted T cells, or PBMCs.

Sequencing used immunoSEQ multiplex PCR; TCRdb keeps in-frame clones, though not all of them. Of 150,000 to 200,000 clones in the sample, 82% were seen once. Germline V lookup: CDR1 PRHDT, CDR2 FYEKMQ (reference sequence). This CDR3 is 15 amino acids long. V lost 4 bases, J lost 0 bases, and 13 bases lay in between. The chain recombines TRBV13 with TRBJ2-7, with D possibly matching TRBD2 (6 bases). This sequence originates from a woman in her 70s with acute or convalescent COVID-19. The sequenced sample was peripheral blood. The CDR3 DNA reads TGTGCCAGCAGCTCCTCCCCGGGAGCCTCCTACGAGCAGTACTTC. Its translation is CASSSSPGASYEQYF.